Shown below are 30 T cell receptor beta chains from a single sample sequenced in a study of cytomegalovirus exposure and HLA in healthy donors. The study ran its PCR with 60 Vbeta and 13 Jbeta primers. Libraries were prepared by immunoSEQ multiplex PCR; TCRdb keeps only in-frame clonotypes and omits some of them. The sample consists of 190,000 or so clones, 80% of them appearing once. Sequenced input: PBMCs. The source is a boy between 10 and 17 years old in good health and CMV-seronegative.

This clone was recorded a few times. In the same sample, other DNA sequences code for this CDR3. The chain combines TRBV30 with TRBJ1-2; no reliable D call. Trimming removed 0 bases from V and 2 bases from J, with 10 bases in between. Per the germline V gene, CDR1 is GTSNPN and CDR2 is SVGIG (reference sequence). CDR3 length: 14 residues. The CDR3 DNA reads TGTGCCTGGAGTGTACTAGGACGGAACTATGGCTACACCTTC. As protein: CAWSVLGRNYGYTF.

The gene calls are TRBV18 and TRBJ1-2; weak D call: TRBD1 (5 bases). The CDR3 has 15 residues. The germline V and J ends were trimmed by 2 bases and 2 bases, with 12 bases remaining between them. From germline, CDR1 is KGHSH and CDR2 LQKENI. The CDR3 nucleotides read TGTGCCAGCTCACCAAGTATGGCAGGGAACTATGGCTACACCTTC. Translating it yields CASSPSMAGNYGYTF.

The chain uses TRBV19 and TRBJ1-4; 10 bases match TRBD1. The V gene end was trimmed by 4 bases and the J gene end by 8 bases; junction bases not matched to a gene: 7. The V gene's germline CDR1 is LNHDA and CDR2 SQIVND (reference sequence). This CDR3 has 15 amino acids. DNA of the CDR3: TGTGCCAGTAGTAACTCCGGGACAGGGGACGAAAAACTGTTTTTT. This codes for CASSNSGTGDEKLFF.

This chain joins TRBV7-6 and TRBJ1-2, with TRBD1 matching 8 bases. This CDR3 is built from 14 residues. Germline V CDR1 and CDR2: SGHVS, FNYEAQ. Losses at the gene ends were 5 bases for V and 1 base for J; bases not matched to a gene: 3. This CDR3 reads CASSAGQGNYGYTF. CDR3 in DNA: TGTGCCAGCAGCGCTGGACAGGGTAACTATGGCTACACCTTC. Complete variable domain (other parts from reference TRBV7-6 and TRBJ1-2): GAGVSQSPRYKVTKRGQDVALRCDPISGHVSLYWYRQALGQGPEFLTYFNYEAQQDKSGLPNDRFSAERPEGSISTLTIQRTEQRDSAMYRCASSAGQGNYGYTFGSGTRLTVV.

The CDR3 sequence is CASSGTGNYGYTF. The CDR3 DNA follows: TGTGCCAGCAGCGGGACAGGGAACTATGGCTACACCTTC. The chain recombines TRBV6-6 with TRBJ1-2, with 9 bases matching TRBD1. The germline V gene has CDR1 MNHNY and CDR2 SVGAGI (reference sequence). Trimming took 6 bases from V and 2 from J; bases not matched to a gene: 1. The length of the CDR3 is 13 residues.

V usage is TRBV5-8 and J usage is TRBJ2-7, with a tentative D call TRBD2 (7 bases). V lost 6 bases, J lost 4 bases, and 20 bases lay in between. The CDR3 runs 15 residues. Germline CDR1 is SGHTS and CDR2 is YDEGEE. The DNA for the CDR3 is TGTGCCAGCAAGCGGGGAACAGGGATGGGGTACGAGCAGTACTTC. Translating gives CASKRGTGMGYEQYF. Full variable domain (rest looked up from reference TRBV5-8 and TRBJ2-7): EAGVTQSPTHLIKTRGQQATLRCSPISGHTSVYWYQQALGLGLQFLLWYDEGEERNRGNFPPRFSGRQFPNYSSELNVNALELEDSALYLCASKRGTGMGYEQYFGPGTRLTVT.

This chain joins TRBV11-2 and TRBJ2-1; 10 bases are shared with TRBD1. Looked up from germline, CDR1 is SGHAT and CDR2 is FQNNGV. CDR3 size: 16 residues. V shed 2 bases, J shed 4 bases, and the junction held 5 bases outside the gene matches. The DNA for the CDR3 is TGTGCCAGCAGCTTACGGACAGGGGGGAGGTACAATGAGCAGTTCTTC. Its translation is CASSLRTGGRYNEQFF. Full variable domain (outside the CDR3, taken from reference TRBV11-2 and TRBJ2-1): EAGVAQSPRYKIIEKRQSVAFWCNPISGHATLYWYQQILGQGPKLLIQFQNNGVVDDSQLPKDRFSAERLKGVDSTLKIQPAKLEDSAVYLCASSLRTGGRYNEQFFGPGTRLTVL.

The chain has TRBV5-1 and TRBJ2-1, with a possible D match to TRBD2 (5 bases). CDR3 size: 13 residues. Germline assignment: CDR1 SGHRS and CDR2 YFSETQ. The V end was cut by 2 bases, the J end by 3 bases, with 6 bases between. In nucleotides, the CDR3 is TGCGCCAGCAGCTTTGGAGGCTACAATGAGCAGTTCTTC. Its translation: CASSFGGYNEQFF.

CDR3 nucleotides: TGTGCCAGCAGCTTCCGGGACAGGGAAGAAAAACTGTTTTTT. As protein: CASSFRDREEKLFF. The chain carries TRBV5-5 and TRBJ1-4; 9 nucleotides match TRBD1. The CDR3 spans 14 residues. The J segment lost 8 bases and the V segment lost 2 bases, leaving 4 bases of the junction unmatched. Germline lookup yields CDR1 SGHKS and CDR2 YYEKEE (reference sequence). The full variable domain, with the rest looked up from reference TRBV5-5 and TRBJ1-4, is DAGVTQSPTHLIKTRGQQVTLRCSPISGHKSVSWYQQVLGQGPQFIFQYYEKEERGRGNFPDRFSARQFPNYSSELNVNALLLGDSALYLCASSFRDREEKLFFGSGTQLSVL.

The J gene is TRBJ2-7, the V gene TRBV6-5, with D possibly TRBD1 on 6 matching bases. V was trimmed by 7 bases and J by 5 bases, leaving 18 bases between them. Germline CDR1 reads MNHEY; CDR2 reads SVGAGI. CDR3 length: 14 amino acids. The CDR3 DNA is TGTGCCAGCACCCGAGGGGGACCGACGGACGAGCAGTACTTC. Protein product: CASTRGGPTDEQYF.

To note about this clone: At one boundary the junction diverges from the germline segment, which might be a read error. The chain links TRBV30 to TRBJ1-1; possible D gene TRBD1, 5 bases. This CDR3 contains 13 residues. Germline values: CDR1 GTSNPN, CDR2 SVGIG (reference sequence). The CDR3 sequence: CAWFRGMNPEAFF. For the CDR3, the DNA is TGTGCCTGGTTCCGGGGGATGAACCCTGAAGCTTTCTTT.

The chain is built from TRBV9 and TRBJ2-2; no reliable D call. This CDR3 is 15 amino acids long. Trimming removed 3 bases from V and 3 bases from J, with 12 bases in between. Germline assignment: CDR1 SGDLS and CDR2 YYNGEE. CDR3 in amino acids: CASSAQDIYTGELFF. The CDR3 region has the DNA TGTGCCAGCAGCGCACAAGACATCTACACCGGGGAGCTGTTTTTT.

The CDR3 nucleotides read TGTGCCAGCAGCTTACGGACGGGGTCGGCTGAAGCTTTCTTT. Amino acid sequence: CASSLRTGSAEAFF. The V gene is TRBV5-5, the J gene TRBJ1-1; D not certain. From germline, CDR1 is SGHKS and CDR2 YYEKEE (reference sequence). CDR3 length: 14 residues. The V gene lost 2 bases and the J gene lost 6 bases, with 14 bases spanning the gap.

V and J are TRBV7-8 and TRBJ1-1; 7 bases are shared with TRBD1. This CDR3 comprises 14 residues. Germline V gene data show CDR1 as SGHVS and CDR2 as FQNEAQ. V shed 2 bases and J 6 bases; nucleotides not matched to a gene: 6. CDR3 region: CASSLNRGGAEAFF. DNA for the CDR3: TGTGCCAGCAGCTTAAACAGGGGTGGGGCTGAAGCTTTCTTT.

Written as DNA, the CDR3 is TGTGCCAGCAGCCCTAGGGTAGCAGGGAGGAACTATGGCTACACCTTC. It specifies CASSPRVAGRNYGYTF. The genes are TRBV7-9 and TRBJ1-2, with TRBD1 as a possible D gene (5 bases). CDR1 SEHNR and CDR2 FQNEAQ come from the germline V gene (reference sequence). This CDR3 contains 16 residues. V gave up 5 bases and J gave up 2 bases, with 18 bases separating them.

V and J are TRBV5-1 and TRBJ2-3; 9 positions match TRBD2. V trimming: 3 bases; J trimming: 8 bases; junction bases outside the gene matches: 13. This CDR3 contains 16 residues. Germline CDR1 is SGHRS and CDR2 is YFSETQ. DNA of the CDR3: TGCGCCAGCAGCTCGGCGGGGGGGCTGGGACACGTTACGCAGTATTTT. Translated, it gives CASSSAGGLGHVTQYF.

The chain couples TRBV2 to TRBJ2-2, with D possibly TRBD1 on 5 matching bases. The CDR3 contains 13 residues. CDR1 and CDR2 (germline): SNHLY, FYNNEI. V was pared by 6 bases and J by 1 base, with 6 bases between. The CDR3 DNA follows: TGTGCCAGCAGGACAGAGAACACCGGGGAGCTGTTTTTT. It specifies CASRTENTGELFF.

The sample holds a few counts of this clone. V gene TRBV12-5 combines with J gene TRBJ2-3; possible D gene TRBD2, 5 bases. V gave up 1 base and J gave up 3 bases, with 8 bases separating them. CDR3 length equals 14 residues. In germline, CDR1 is LGHNT, CDR2 FRNRAP. The CDR3 reads CASGLGGHTDTQYF. The CDR3 DNA follows: TGTGCTAGTGGTTTGGGAGGGCATACAGATACGCAGTATTTT.

A note on this clone: Other nucleotide sequences from this sample produce the same CDR3. The rearrangement joins TRBV19 to TRBJ2-5; D is ambiguous. Germline loops: CDR1 LNHDA, CDR2 SQIVND (reference sequence). The CDR3 runs 11 residues. Trimming stripped 6 bases from V and 5 bases from J, with 7 bases between. The CDR3 DNA follows: TGTGCCAGTAGATCCGGGGAGACCCAGTACTTC. This sequence encodes CASRSGETQYF.

The sample holds one count of this clone. An end of the junction does not agree with germline; a read error may underlie this. The rearrangement links TRBV7-2 to TRBJ2-7; 11 nucleotides line up with TRBD2. This CDR3 comprises 16 residues. CDR1 is SGHTA and CDR2 is FQGNSA in the germline V gene. The chain's CDR3 is CASSSKLAGVSDEQCF. The CDR3 region has the DNA TGTGCCAGCAGCTCAAAACTAGCGGGAGTTAGCGACGAGCAGTGCTTC.

The rearrangement links TRBV9 to TRBJ2-3; D is possibly TRBD1 (6 bases). CDR1 and CDR2 from the germline V gene are SGDLS and YYNGEE. V was cut by 3 bases and J by 0 bases, with 20 bases left in between. The CDR3 runs to 18 residues. CDR3 sequence (DNA): TGTGCCAGCAGCGATAGGACTTCCTCAGGGGTAAGCACAGATACGCAGTATTTT. This codes for CASSDRTSSGVSTDTQYF.

This sequence joins TRBV28 and TRBJ1-1; TRBD1 matches at 7 bases. After removal of 6 bases from V and 13 bases from J, the junction contained 8 bases not matched to a gene. The CDR3 length is 11 residues. Germline V lookup: CDR1 MDHEN, CDR2 SYDVKM. The CDR3 loop is CASRGRQGGFF. In DNA, the CDR3 is TGTGCCAGCAGGGGGAGACAGGGTGGTTTCTTT.

V usage is TRBV4-2 and J usage is TRBJ2-3; 7 nucleotides match TRBD2. The CDR3 runs to 15 residues. Per germline, CDR1 LGHNA and CDR2 YNFKEQ. The junction had 9 bases not matched to a gene; V was cut back by 4 bases and J by 5 bases. DNA of the CDR3: TGTGCCAGCAGCCTAAGGGACTACGAGCGAGATACGCAGTATTTT. Protein product: CASSLRDYERDTQYF.

This sequence joins TRBV7-9 and TRBJ1-2; tentative D call: TRBD1 (6 bases). Trimming pared 10 bases from V and 2 bases from J, leaving 17 bases between. Germline CDR1 reads SEHNR; CDR2 reads FQNEAQ (reference sequence). This CDR3 region has 14 residues. CDR3: CATPAGGTNYGYTF. The CDR3 nucleotides are TGTGCCACCCCAGCGGGGGGCACCAACTATGGCTACACCTTC.

The rearrangement joins TRBV6-1 to TRBJ2-6; TRBD1 is a possible D gene (5 bases). The CDR3 is 16 residues long. Germline V gives CDR1 MNHNS, CDR2 SASEGT. V was pared by 8 bases and J by 2 bases, with 16 bases between. In DNA, the CDR3 is TGTGCCAGCGGTGGGGCCTATCTGGCTGGGGCCAACGTCCTGACTTTC. As protein: CASGGAYLAGANVLTF.

The V and J genes are TRBV29-1 and TRBJ1-1, with TRBD1 as a possible D gene (5 bases). The CDR3 has 13 residues. V gave up 5 bases and J gave up 1 base, with 11 bases separating them. CDR1 and CDR2 (germline): SQVTM, ANQGSEA. This CDR3 reads CSVHGRANTEAFF. The CDR3 DNA reads as TGCAGCGTTCACGGCAGGGCGAACACTGAAGCTTTCTTT.

The J gene is TRBJ2-3, the V gene TRBV4-3; 8 nucleotides align to TRBD2. Germline V gene lookup returns CDR1 LGHNA and CDR2 YSLEER. V trimming: 0 bases; J trimming: 4 bases; junction bases outside the gene matches: 6. The CDR3 consists of 16 residues. As DNA, the CDR3 is TGCGCCAGCAGCCAAGATAGGACGGGAGGGGCAGATACGCAGTATTTT. It yields the protein CASSQDRTGGADTQYF.

This clone was seen a few times. The rearrangement links TRBV5-8 to TRBJ2-7; 12 bases line up with TRBD2. CDR1 and CDR2 from the germline V gene are SGHTS and YDEGEE. This CDR3 has 15 amino acids. The ends lost 2 bases at V and 3 bases at J; junction bases unmatched: 3. CDR3 in amino acids: CASSFPTSGSYEQYF. The CDR3 DNA is TGTGCCAGCAGCTTCCCGACTAGCGGGAGCTACGAGCAGTACTTC.

The chain recombines TRBV12-2 with TRBJ2-7; the DNA was not used to check the table's D call, TRBD2. TRBV12-2 is shown as a pseudogene. The CDR3 covers 12 residues. The CDR3 DNA sequence: TGTGCAAGTCGCTTAGCGGCCGGCGGGGAGTACTTC. It encodes CASRLAAGGEYF.

This clone was counted a few times. This chain joins TRBV27 and TRBJ1-3; D not certain. This CDR3 has 14 residues. Per the germline V gene, CDR1 is MNHEY and CDR2 is SMNVEV (reference sequence). V lost 3 bases, J lost 4 bases, and 10 bases lay in between. The CDR3: CASSFSGGGNTIYF. As DNA, the CDR3 is TGTGCCAGCAGTTTTTCAGGTGGGGGAAACACCATATATTTT.